The 21 T cell receptor beta chains below come from one sample, sequenced in a study of T cell repertoires in cytomegalovirus infection. The antigens of these receptors remain unknown. TCRdb passed the reads through MiXCR, listing each CDR3 protein once. This sample carries 65,000 to 85,000 distinct CDR3 sequences, about 26% of them seen once, and the ten largest clones take 50% to 70%. Specimen: CD8+ T cells from cultured PBMCs, collected from culture after CMV antigen stimulation. These receptors were collected from a human donor in good health (CMV status not recorded). Some clones in this sample may be carry-over from other donors' samples.

The chain couples TRBV27 to TRBJ2-3; 13 bases align to TRBD2. CDR3 length: 17 residues. Germline trimming cut 5 bases from V and 3 bases from J; bases unmatched to any gene: 8. Germline loops: CDR1 MNHEY, CDR2 SMNVEV (reference sequence). CDR3 sequence reads: CASSTYPGLAGTDTQYF. The CDR3 nucleotides are TGTGCCAGCAGTACATACCCGGGACTAGCGGGAACAGATACGCAGTATTTT.

This clonotype was picked up many times. The V gene is TRBV7-2, the J gene TRBJ1-2, with D possibly being TRBD1 (6 bases). The V end lost 5 bases, the J end lost 8 bases, and 15 bases lay between the germline ends. Germline V CDR1 and CDR2: SGHTA, FQGNSA. The CDR3 covers 13 residues. CDR3 DNA: TGTGCCAGCAGCCAGGGAGGGGGACGGGGCTACACCTTC. It encodes CASSQGGGRGYTF.

In its sample, this clonotype was seen once. This rearrangement joins TRBV30 to TRBJ2-7, with 10 bases that match TRBD1. Germline V lookup: CDR1 GTSNPN, CDR2 SVGIG (reference sequence). The CDR3 length is 14 residues. Unmatched junction bases numbered 9, after V lost 1 base and J lost 9 bases. The CDR3 DNA sequence: TGTGCCTGGAGTGCCTCGGGACAGGGGTTCGTGCAGTACTTC. Its protein product is CAWSASGQGFVQYF.

V is TRBV27 and J is TRBJ2-7; 10 bases agree with TRBD1. CDR3 size: 15 residues. Unmatched junction bases numbered 8, after V lost 3 bases and J lost 6 bases. Germline values: CDR1 MNHEY, CDR2 SMNVEV (reference sequence). The CDR3 coding sequence is TGTGCCAGCAGTTTTTCCGGGACAGGGGTCCGCGAGCAGTACTTC. Amino acid sequence: CASSFSGTGVREQYF.

This clonotype was seen more than once but under ten times. The chain combines TRBV12-3 or TRBV12-4 with TRBJ2-7; 10 nucleotides line up with TRBD1. The CDR3 is 16 amino acids. Trimming took 5 bases from V and 2 from J; bases not matched to a gene: 9. The CDR3 reads CASSAPGQGWPYEQYF. DNA for the CDR3: TGTGCCAGCAGTGCCCCGGGACAGGGGTGGCCCTACGAGCAGTACTTC.

This clonotype was detected ten times or more. V gene TRBV10-3 combines with J gene TRBJ2-1; 10 positions match TRBD2. The CDR3 is made up of 14 amino acids. Germline values: CDR1 ENHRY, CDR2 SYGVKD. V was pared by 0 bases and J by 9 bases, with 2 bases of the junction left unmatched. The CDR3 bases are TGTGCCATCAGTGAGTCGCTAGCGGGAGTTGAGCAGTTCTTC. As protein: CAISESLAGVEQFF.

The V and J genes are TRBV7-9 and TRBJ1-1; no clear D gene. The length of the CDR3 is 15 residues. The germline V gene encodes CDR1 SEHNR and CDR2 FQNEAQ (reference sequence). V lost 8 bases and J 2 bases, leaving 18 bases between the germline ends. The CDR3 sequence is CASWGHDTFNTEAFF. The CDR3 coding sequence is TGTGCCAGCTGGGGTCATGACACCTTTAACACTGAAGCTTTCTTT.

This clonotype came up many times. In nucleotides, the CDR3 is TGTGCCAGTACCCCTCGGGGGGGAAGCTCCTACGAGCAGTACTTC. Its protein is CASTPRGGSSYEQYF. The V and J genes are TRBV7-8 and TRBJ2-7; TRBD2 aligns across 8 bases. This CDR3 contains 15 residues. V gave up 9 bases and J gave up 0 bases; unmatched junction bases: 10. Looked up from germline, CDR1 is SGHVS and CDR2 is FQNEAQ.

The rearrangement links TRBV20-1 to TRBJ2-3; D remains ambiguous. Germline V gives CDR1 DFQATT, CDR2 SNEGSKA (reference sequence). The CDR3 length is 11 residues. V lost 3 bases, J lost 2 bases, and 3 bases lay in between. CDR3 DNA sequence: TGCAGTGCTAGGTTCACAGATACGCAGTATTTT. The encoded protein is CSARFTDTQYF.

The chain has TRBV4-3 and TRBJ1-3; D gene unclear. Trimming shortened V by 0 bases and J by 8 bases, and 11 bases separated the two germline ends. The CDR3 contains 14 residues. Germline-derived CDR1 and CDR2 are LGHNA and YSLEER. The CDR3 loop is CASSQDRELDTIYF. CDR3 nucleotide sequence: TGCGCCAGCAGCCAAGATAGGGAGTTGGACACCATATATTTT.

The chain joins TRBV27 to TRBJ1-2, with 8 bases fitting TRBD1. There are 17 residues in the CDR3. V shed 5 bases and J 3 bases; nucleotides not matched to a gene: 14. Germline V lookup: CDR1 MNHEY, CDR2 SMNVEV (reference sequence). CDR3: CASSPSGTGNSHYGYTF. In DNA form, the CDR3 reads TGTGCCAGCAGTCCCTCCGGGACAGGCAACAGTCACTATGGCTACACCTTC.

Here the CDR3 DNA reads TGTGCCAGCAGGTACAACCCCCTTGCTAGCGGGATAGTGGATGAGCAGTTCTTC. Protein sequence: CASRYNPLASGIVDEQFF. J is TRBJ2-1 and V is TRBV6-2 or TRBV6-3; TRBD2 matches at 9 bases. V dropped 6 bases and J dropped 8; count of bases not matched to a gene: 20. Per germline, CDR1 MNHEY and CDR2 SVGEGT. This CDR3 spans 18 amino acids.

This clonotype appeared a few times. This chain connects TRBV4-1 to TRBJ2-7, with D unresolved. Germline V gives CDR1 MGHRA, CDR2 YSYEKL. Deletions cut 1 base from V and 6 bases from J, with 13 bases between. CDR3 length equals 14 residues. CDR3 bases: TGCGCCAGCAGCCAAGTTGCAGACGAGGCCGAGCAGTACTTC. This translates into CASSQVADEAEQYF.

This clonotype was counted only a few times. The chain employs TRBV5-1 and TRBJ2-1; D unclear. Deletions cut 4 bases from V and 7 bases from J, with 9 bases between. The CDR3 consists of 12 residues. Germline lookup yields CDR1 SGHRS and CDR2 YFSETQ. CDR3 DNA sequence: TGCGCCAGCAGCATTGGGCGGAATGAGCAGTTCTTC. Its translation: CASSIGRNEQFF.

This rearrangement joins TRBV7-6 to TRBJ2-1; TRBD1 is a possible D gene (5 bases). The V end was cut by 1 base, the J end by 5 bases, with 9 bases between. The germline V gene encodes CDR1 SGHVS and CDR2 FNYEAQ. The CDR3 consists of 14 residues. For the CDR3, the DNA is TGTGCCAGCAGCTTAGGGGGCGTAGACAATGAGCAGTTCTTC. As protein: CASSLGGVDNEQFF.

To note about this clonotype: The germline gene is not matched at one end of the junction; a read error may be the cause. The chain joins TRBV7-8 to TRBJ2-7, with 9 bases matching TRBD2. The CDR3 sequence is 16 residues long. Germline-derived CDR1 and CDR2 are SGHVS and FQNEAQ. CDR3 coding DNA: TGTCCCAGTAGCTTCGGGCTGACTAGCGGTACCTACGAGCAGTACTTC. It codes for CPSSFGLTSGTYEQYF.

The chain uses TRBV27 and TRBJ2-7; D remains ambiguous. Trimming shortened V by 8 bases and J by 2 bases, and 4 bases separated the two germline ends. This CDR3 has 10 residues. Germline-derived CDR1 and CDR2 are MNHEY and SMNVEV (reference sequence). The CDR3 DNA is TGTGCCAGCGGGACCTACGAGCAGTACTTC. Translation gives CASGTYEQYF.

Ten or more counts support this clonotype. V is TRBV12-3 or TRBV12-4 and J is TRBJ2-3, with unresolved D. V gave up 3 bases and J gave up 2 bases, with 9 bases separating them. There are 14 residues in the CDR3. CDR3 loop: CASSLVLPTDTQYF. The CDR3, as DNA: TGTGCCAGCAGTTTGGTTCTACCCACAGATACGCAGTATTTT.

The sample holds a few counts of this clonotype. The chain uses TRBV4-1 and TRBJ2-7; D ambiguous. Germline V gene data show CDR1 as MGHRA and CDR2 as YSYEKL. The CDR3 has 15 amino acids. Trimming cost V 0 bases and J 2 bases, with 11 bases left between them. Here the CDR3 DNA reads TGCGCCAGCAGCCAAGAAGTGCTAGGAACCTACGAGCAGTACTTC. This gives the protein CASSQEVLGTYEQYF.

The sample holds many counts of this clonotype. The gene calls are TRBV7-8 and TRBJ2-1; no clear D gene. The CDR3 is 14 residues long. Germline values: CDR1 SGHVS, CDR2 FQNEAQ. V was trimmed by 6 bases and J by 7 bases, leaving 16 bases between them. This CDR3 reads CASSWVGRSNEQFF. CDR3 bases: TGTGCCAGCAGTTGGGTAGGACGCTCGAATGAGCAGTTCTTC.

The rearrangement links TRBV29-1 to TRBJ2-7, with 7 bases lining up with TRBD2. The CDR3 consists of 11 residues. Germline V gene lookup returns CDR1 SQVTM and CDR2 ANQGSEA. As DNA, the CDR3 is TGCCGGGGGGAGGAGACCTACGAGCAGTACTTC. This encodes CRGEETYEQYF.